This TCR beta chain was retrieved from a study of CD8+CD57+ T cells in acquired aplastic anemia. Study overall: Sorted CD4+ and CD8+ cells gave an average of approximately 3 ug of DNA.

TCR beta VDJ and CDR3 profiles were obtained from a genomic DNA template. TCRdb ran MiXCR on the reads and lists one entry per CDR3 protein. The sample yields roughly 170,000 distinct CDR3 sequences, about 50% seen once. Selection for sequencing was limited to patients who had shown CD8+CD57+ cell expansion by flow cytometry. There were no patients without severe acquired aplastic anemia. Each patient gave a blood sample that was collected before any therapy had been received. The CDR3 contains 16 residues. Germline loops: CDR1 LNHNV, CDR2 YYDKDF (reference sequence). After removal of 0 bases from V and 5 bases from J, the junction contained 9 bases not matched to a gene. Only a few counts were recorded for this clonotype.

The chain joins TRBV15 to TRBJ2-7, with 8 bases aligning to TRBD2. Sequencing input: sorted CD4+, CD8+, or CD8+CD57+ T cells (not recorded which) from PBMCs. The source of this sequence is a human donor with aplastic anemia. The CDR3 coding sequence is TGTGCCACCAGCAGAGATCGGGCGGGAGGATCCGACGAGCAGTACTTC. This translates into CATSRDRAGGSDEQYF.